This entry lists 23 T cell receptor beta chains sequenced from one sample in a study of breast tumors, draining lymph nodes, adjacent tissues (TCRdb year 2016). Libraries were constructed by multiplex PCR. Data came from an Illumina HiSeq 2000. The raw public data were reprocessed by TCRdb itself: fastp quality trimming at Q25, MiXCR clonotype calling, in-frame beta chains only. Identical CDR3 proteins give one entry, which carries the most common genes and DNA. The sample data list approximately 20,000 distinct CDR3 sequences, and 43% of these were observed just once. The ten top clones hold approximately 18% of the sample. Sequenced input: breast tumor tissue. The receptor set was obtained from a female donor with breast cancer. Some clones in this sample may be carry-over from other donors' samples.

At least ten counts were recorded for this clonotype. A read error is possible here, since a much larger clone lies one base away. The chain joins TRBV6-1 to TRBJ2-7, with TRBD2 matching over 13 bases. Looked up from germline, CDR1 is MNHNS and CDR2 is SASEGT. This CDR3 has 17 amino acids. CDR3 region: CASSQALAGGPEDEQYF. CDR3 in DNA: TGTGCCAGCAGTCAAGCACTAGCGGGAGGGCCTGAAGACGAGCAGTACTTC.

This clonotype has ten or more counts. V is TRBV7-9 and J is TRBJ2-1; TRBD2 matches at 8 bases. With V trimmed by 1 base and J by 12 bases, 14 bases remained unmatched. Germline V gene lookup returns CDR1 SEHNR and CDR2 FQNEAQ (reference sequence). CDR3 length: 16 amino acids. This CDR3 is CASSLVGREVPDAQFF. CDR3 in DNA: TGTGCCAGCAGCTTAGTTGGGCGGGAGGTCCCCGATGCGCAGTTCTTC.

Many counts were recorded for this clonotype. The V call is TRBV30, the J call TRBJ1-3; D gene uncertain. The V end was cut by 3 bases, the J end by 4 bases, with 4 bases between. Germline loops: CDR1 GTSNPN, CDR2 SVGIG (reference sequence). CDR3 length: 11 residues. CDR3 loop: CAWRAGNTIYF. The DNA of the CDR3 is TGTGCCTGGAGGGCCGGAAACACCATATATTTT.

This clonotype was counted ten times or more. The chain employs TRBV7-8 and TRBJ2-1; TRBD2 agrees at 8 bases. V shed 5 bases and J 9 bases; nucleotides not matched to a gene: 15. Per germline, CDR1 SGHVS and CDR2 FQNEAQ. The CDR3 contains 16 residues. CDR3 DNA: TGTGCCAGCAGCCCCTTGTTTGGGCGGGAGGTCGGTGAGCAGTTCTTC. Residues: CASSPLFGREVGEQFF.

This clonotype has a count of ten or more. Being one base from a much bigger clone, this may be a read error. The chain links TRBV7-8 to TRBJ1-5; D is ambiguous. The assigned J gene may be wrong: the sequence end matches TRBJ2-3 better. Germline V CDR1 and CDR2: SGHVS, FQNEAQ. This CDR3 spans 13 amino acids. The CDR3 sequence: CASSLNSNQPQYF. DNA of the CDR3: TGTGCCAGCAGCCTGAATAGCAATCAGCCCCAGTATTTT.

In this sample, this clonotype turned up many times. The rearrangement joins TRBV5-1 to TRBJ2-1, with 7 bases aligning to TRBD1. This CDR3 comprises 13 residues. Trimming cost V 0 bases and J 15 bases; bases outside gene matches: 9. CDR1 and CDR2 (germline): SGHRS, YFSETQ. CDR3 bases: TGCGCCAGCAGCTTGGCGGGACAGAACCTCGCGTTCTTC. Translating gives CASSLAGQNLAFF.

About this clonotype: Germline is not matched at one junction end, which may reflect a read error. The CDR3 reads CSVEPVSGGRGYAF. The CDR3 region has the DNA TGCAGCGTTGAGCCTGTGAGTGGCGGACGAGGCTACGCCTTC. This chain uses TRBV29-1 with TRBJ1-2; D unclear. From germline, CDR1 is SQVTM and CDR2 ANQGSEA. This CDR3 is 14 amino acids long.

V usage is TRBV7-9 and J usage is TRBJ2-3; TRBD2 matches at 15 bases. Germline V lookup: CDR1 SEHNR, CDR2 FQNEAQ (reference sequence). Trimming removed 9 bases from V and 1 base from J; junction bases left unmatched: 8. This CDR3 is 17 amino acids long. The CDR3 region has the DNA TGTGCCAGTAGTATTGGACTAGCGGGAGGGGGCACAGATACGCAGTATTTT. Residues: CASSIGLAGGGTDTQYF.

The gene calls are TRBV5-6 and TRBJ2-7; D call uncertain. The CDR3 is 13 residues long. With 1 base removed from V and 0 bases from J, the gap between germline ends came to 5 bases. The germline gives CDR1 SGHDT, CDR2 YYEEEE. CDR3 region: CASSLTDSYEQYV. The CDR3 bases are TGTGCCAGCAGCTTGACAGACTCCTACGAGCAGTACGTC.

This clonotype has ten or more counts. The V and J genes are TRBV20-1 and TRBJ2-5; D may be TRBD2 (5 bases). Germline V gene data show CDR1 as DFQATT and CDR2 as SNEGSKA (reference sequence). The CDR3 runs 17 residues. V was cut by 5 bases and J by 2 bases, with 24 bases left in between. The CDR3 DNA sequence: TGCAGTGCTGCCACCTTTGATGAGGGCCCTTTGCAAGAGACCCAGTACTTC. Its protein product is CSAATFDEGPLQETQYF.

This clonotype was observed many times. V and J are TRBV10-3 and TRBJ1-3, with no clear D. Trimming took 10 bases from V and 0 from J, leaving 10 bases between them. The CDR3 covers 13 residues. CDR1 ENHRY and CDR2 SYGVKD come from the germline V gene. CDR3 nucleotide sequence: TGTGCCACTTCCGCTACCTCTGGAAACACCATATATTTT. It specifies CATSATSGNTIYF.

A remark on this clonotype: A junction boundary mismatches the germline segment, possibly from a read error. The gene calls are TRBV7-3 and TRBJ2-5; 15 bases fit TRBD2. Germline lookup yields CDR1 SGHTA and CDR2 FQGTGA. The CDR3 extends over 18 amino acids. The CDR3 DNA sequence: TGTGCCAGCAGCCCCACGGGACTAGCGGGAGGTCAGGGGGAGACCCAGTGCTTC. Its translation is CASSPTGLAGGQGETQCF.

This clonotype was recorded at least ten times. As DNA, the CDR3 is TGTGCCAGCAGCCCGTTGAGCGGGAGGCGAAATGAGCAGTTCTTC. It is translated as CASSPLSGRRNEQFF. V and J are TRBV9 and TRBJ2-1, with 9 bases aligning to TRBD2. V shed 4 bases and J 7 bases; nucleotides not matched to a gene: 9. The length of the CDR3 is 15 residues. From germline, CDR1 is SGDLS and CDR2 YYNGEE.

This clonotype was seen once. The J gene is TRBJ1-6, the V gene TRBV7-9; 12 bases match TRBD1. From germline, CDR1 is SEHNR and CDR2 FQNEAQ (reference sequence). The CDR3 is 17 amino acids. Trimming removed 5 bases from V and 7 bases from J; junction bases left unmatched: 9. CDR3 in DNA: TGTGCCAGCAGCCATCCTAGGGGGACAGGGGGCAATTCACCCCTCCACTTT. Protein sequence: CASSHPRGTGGNSPLHF. Based on the CDR3 plus reference TRBV7-9 and TRBJ1-6, the full variable domain is DTGVSQNPRHKITKRGQNVTFRCDPISEHNRLYWYRQTLGQGPEFLTYFQNEAQLEKSRLLSDRFSAERPKGSFSTLEIQRTEQGDSAMYLCASSHPRGTGGNSPLHFGNGTRLTVT.

The chain combines TRBV11-2 with TRBJ2-7, with TRBD1 matching 8 bases. This CDR3 has 13 amino acids. Trimming removed 5 bases from V and 5 bases from J; junction bases left unmatched: 5. Germline V CDR1 and CDR2: SGHAT, FQNNGV. The CDR3 nucleotides read TGTGCCAGCAGCCCGCGGACAGGGAACGAGCAGTACTTC. Protein product: CASSPRTGNEQYF. The full variable domain, with the rest looked up from reference TRBV11-2 and TRBJ2-7, is EAGVAQSPRYKIIEKRQSVAFWCNPISGHATLYWYQQILGQGPKLLIQFQNNGVVDDSQLPKDRFSAERLKGVDSTLKIQPAKLEDSAVYLCASSPRTGNEQYFGPGTRLTVT.

The chain employs TRBV6-5 and TRBJ2-7, with 10 nucleotides matching TRBD2. The length of the CDR3 is 15 residues. Germline CDR1 and CDR2: MNHEY and SVGAGI. Trimming cost V 5 bases and J 2 bases; bases outside gene matches: 6. The CDR3 here is CASSQRSGRAYEQYF. The CDR3 DNA follows: TGTGCCAGCAGTCAACGGAGCGGGAGGGCCTACGAGCAGTACTTC.

Worth noting for this clonotype: No conserved phenylalanine or tryptophan ends this CDR3, so it is likely a read error. This chain joins TRBV30 and TRBJ1-2, with D perhaps TRBD1 (6 bases). V lost 1 base and J lost 3, with 9 bases in between. The CDR3 runs to 13 residues. Germline lookup yields CDR1 GTSNPN and CDR2 SVGIG (reference sequence). CDR3 loop: CAWSEGGDYGYTL. For the CDR3, the DNA is TGTGCCTGGAGTGAAGGGGGGGACTATGGCTACACCCTC.

At least ten counts were recorded for this clonotype. The genes are TRBV6-5 and TRBJ2-5; 8 bases are a match to TRBD2. The CDR3 sequence is 14 residues long. Trimming at V came to 6 bases and at J to 6 bases, leaving 9 bases not matched to a gene. Per germline, CDR1 MNHEY and CDR2 SVGAGI. This CDR3 is CASSPQREWKTQYF. CDR3 in DNA: TGTGCCAGCAGCCCCCAGCGGGAGTGGAAGACCCAGTACTTC.

To note about this clonotype: At one of its ends the junction is not consistent with the germline gene, which may arise from a read error. The genes are TRBV9 and TRBJ2-3; 7 nucleotides match TRBD2. This CDR3 spans 14 amino acids. Germline assignment: CDR1 SGDLS and CDR2 YYNGEE. CDR3 nucleotides: TGTGCCAGCACCCCCGTTGGGGGGGGAGATTCGCAGTATTTT. As protein: CASTPVGGGDSQYF.

V usage is TRBV28 and J usage is TRBJ2-5; 7 bases match TRBD2. There are 15 residues in the CDR3. Trimming cost V 3 bases and J 5 bases; bases outside gene matches: 9. The germline V gene has CDR1 MDHEN and CDR2 SYDVKM. The CDR3 sequence is CASSLVGGPWETQYF. The DNA of the CDR3 is TGTGCCAGCAGTTTGGTGGGAGGGCCTTGGGAGACCCAGTACTTC.

The count of this clonotype is one. As the CDR3 is not closed by the conserved phenylalanine or tryptophan, this likely results from a read error. No DNA is shown, since the ends of the CDR3 on it are uncertain; the CDR3 is the one TCRdb lists. The rearrangement joins TRBV19 to TRBJ1-3. Including both end residues, the CDR3 is 8 amino acids long. In germline, CDR1 is LNHDA, CDR2 SQIVND (reference sequence). The chain's CDR3 is CASSIGLA.

This clonotype is classed as medium-sized. The chain combines TRBV2 with TRBJ1-3, with D unclear. CDR3 length: 15 amino acids. CDR1 is SNHLY, CDR2 FYNNEI, per germline. Trimming took 3 bases from V and 0 from J, leaving 9 bases between them. This chain's CDR3 is CASSELYSSGNTIYF. In DNA, the CDR3 is TGTGCCAGCAGTGAGTTGTACAGCTCTGGAAACACCATATATTTT.

Regarding this clonotype: The junction differs from germline at one of its ends, possibly a read error. This chain connects TRBV20-1 to TRBJ1-4, with TRBD1 identical over 9 bases. This CDR3 contains 13 residues. Germline V gene data show CDR1 as DFQATT and CDR2 as SNEGSKA (reference sequence). Here the CDR3 reads CSAMTGGNETLFF. CDR3 in DNA: TGCAGTGCTATGACAGGGGGGAATGAAACACTGTTTTTT.